The T cell receptor beta chain under discussion was sequenced for a study of T and B cells in COVID-19 patients. Study background: Blood was sampled from COVID-19 patients who were either actively infected or recovered. Of roughly 22 active-infection patients, about a dozen were critically ill with mechanical ventilation or extracorporeal membrane oxygenation. Notes on the study in general: At recovery TRB diversity and richness exceeded healthy donors, after highly clonal active COVID-19 repertoires. Patients with COVID-19 reportedly showed strongly skewed T cell receptor beta variable and joining gene usage.

Multiplex PCR with BIOMED2 TRB-A/B primer pools amplified TRB rearrangements. TCRdb reprocessed the multiplex PCR reads via MiXCR and lists one record per CDR3 protein. The table lists about 21,000 distinct CDR3 sequences, roughly 29% of them singletons. Each TRB amplification used about 250-550 ng of genomic DNA from blood. The CDR3 covers 11 residues. Trimming removed 7 bases at V and 6 bases at J, with 10 bases between. CDR1 and CDR2 (germline): SQVTM, ANQGSEA. In this sample, this clonotype is medium-sized. Its antigen is currently unknown. This receptor was taken from a human donor who had recovered from COVID-19. J is TRBJ2-1 and V is TRBV29-1, with a possible D match to TRBD1 (6 bases). The sequenced sample consisted of blood. CDR3 bases: TGCAGCGCCCCCAGGGGCAATGAGCAGTTCTTC. Translating it yields CSAPRGNEQFF.